A selection of T cell receptor beta chains follows, all from one sample in a study of blood T cell repertoires in COVID-19. Clones were read by immunoSEQ multiplex PCR, and TCRdb kept only the in-frame ones, dropping some. The repertoire holds 150,000 to 200,000 clones, with roughly 83% as singletons. The sample comprised PBMCs or T cells enriched from blood (not recorded which). The receptors shown here come from a woman aged 45-59 years who had recovered from COVID-19. The CDR3 runs from the conserved cysteine through the conserved F or W. D genes are given only for firm matches. Only some rows state a clone size, as once, few, many or a class for expanded clones.

cdr3_nt | cdr3_aa | clone_size | j_call | d_call | v_call
TGTGCCAGCAGTTCCCGGAGAGGCTCTGTCAATCAGCCCCAGCATTTT | CASSSRRGSVNQPQHF | - | TRBJ1-5 | - | TRBV28
TGTGCCACCCGGGATATAGGGCGTCGCGGGCCCCAGCATTTT | CATRDIGRRGPQHF | once | TRBJ1-5 | - | TRBV19
TGTGCCTGGAGTTTGGGGACAGGGGGCTATGGCTACACCTTC | CAWSLGTGGYGYTF | - | TRBJ1-2 | TRBD1 | TRBV30
TGTGCCTGGAGTGTACGGGGACAGGGAGCAGATACGCAGTATTTT | CAWSVRGQGADTQYF | - | TRBJ2-3 | TRBD1 | TRBV30
TGTGCCAGCACCGAAACCGGACTAGCGGCGAACACCGGGGAGCTGTTTTTT | CASTETGLAANTGELFF | - | TRBJ2-2 | TRBD2 | TRBV7-3
TGTGCCAGCACCCGGACTAGCGGGTACAATGAGCAGTTCTTC | CASTRTSGYNEQFF | - | TRBJ2-1 | TRBD2 | TRBV11-2
TGTGCCAGTAGTATCCCCCCTCGGGATGAGCAGTTCTTC | CASSIPPRDEQFF | - | TRBJ2-1 | - | TRBV19
TGTGCCAGTAGTATAAGGGGGCTAGCGGGAGGGTATGAGCAGTTCTTC | CASSIRGLAGGYEQFF | - | TRBJ2-1 | TRBD2 | TRBV19
TGTGCCTGGAGTCCCGGTACGTGGACAGGCGGGCAGCCCCAGCATTTT | CAWSPGTWTGGQPQHF | - | TRBJ1-5 | TRBD1 | TRBV30
TGTGCCAGCAGCTCACGGACAGGGAGAGGGGAAACTAATGAAAAACTGTTTTTT | CASSSRTGRGETNEKLFF | few | TRBJ1-4 | TRBD1 | TRBV5-5
TGTGCCAGCATCGAGCGAAACACAGATACGCAGTATTTT | CASIERNTDTQYF | - | TRBJ2-3 | - | TRBV5-6
TGTGCCAGCAGCAACCCCCGTTGGGGGGAGGACATTCAGTACTTC | CASSNPRWGEDIQYF | - | TRBJ2-4 | - | TRBV27
TGCGCCAGCAGTGGGACTAGCGGGAGAGATACGCAGTATTTT | CASSGTSGRDTQYF | - | TRBJ2-3 | TRBD2 | TRBV10-1
TGTGCCAGCAGTCCGGCCAACTATGGAGATACGCAGTATTTT | CASSPANYGDTQYF | - | TRBJ2-3 | - | TRBV27
TGTGCCAGCAGCTACGGGGTGGGGGAAAAACTGTTTTTT | CASSYGVGEKLFF | - | TRBJ1-4 | - | TRBV7-2
TGCGCCAGCAGCCAGGCTAGCGGGAGCGGCGAGACCCAGTACTTC | CASSQASGSGETQYF | - | TRBJ2-5 | TRBD2 | TRBV4-3
TGTGCCAGCAGTCCCCGGTCTTGGAGGGGCTACACCTTC | CASSPRSWRGYTF | few | TRBJ1-2 | - | TRBV27
TGTGCCAGCAGCACGATAGAGGCAGATACGCAGTATTTT | CASSTIEADTQYF | - | TRBJ2-3 | - | TRBV7-2
TGTGCCAGTAGTGGTGTGGGCGGGCTACGCTCCGAGCAGTTCTTC | CASSGVGGLRSEQFF | few | TRBJ2-1 | - | TRBV19
TGTGCCAGTAGAGCGGGACAGGGGGCATATTATGGCTACACCTTC | CASRAGQGAYYGYTF | - | TRBJ1-2 | TRBD1 | TRBV19
TGCGCCAGCAGCCCCCTGGGGGAGGCAGATACGCAGTATTTT | CASSPLGEADTQYF | - | TRBJ2-3 | - | TRBV5-1
TGTGCCTGCTCAGGGGGCCCCGGTCAGCCCCAGCATTTT | CACSGGPGQPQHF | - | TRBJ1-5 | TRBD1 | TRBV30
TGTGCCAGCAGCCATGGGGAGACTAATCAGCCCCAGCATTTT | CASSHGETNQPQHF | - | TRBJ1-5 | - | TRBV2
TGCGCCAGCAGCGCCGGGGGTTCCTATAATGAAAAACTGTTTTTT | CASSAGGSYNEKLFF | once | TRBJ1-4 | - | TRBV5-1
TGTGCCAGAGAGACGGGACAGACCTATGGCTACACCTTC | CARETGQTYGYTF | - | TRBJ1-2 | TRBD1 | TRBV5-4
TGCGCCAGCAGCTTGGCAGGGGCGTTTGGCTACACCTTC | CASSLAGAFGYTF | - | TRBJ1-2 | - | TRBV5-1
TGTGCCAGCAGTCTTAGCGGCATCTCCTACAATGAGCAGTTCTTC | CASSLSGISYNEQFF | - | TRBJ2-1 | - | TRBV9
TGTGCCAGCAGTTACCCCCCGGCAGGGGAAGGTAATGAGCAGTTCTTC | CASSYPPAGEGNEQFF | - | TRBJ2-1 | - | TRBV6-5
TGTGCCAGCAGCCCAAGGGGGAGCTATGGCTACACCTTC | CASSPRGSYGYTF | once | TRBJ1-2 | - | TRBV7-8
TGTGCCAGCAGCGGACAGGGGAAGGATGGCTACACCTTC | CASSGQGKDGYTF | - | TRBJ1-2 | TRBD1 | TRBV12-3/TRBV12-4
TGTGCCAGCAGCTCACAACCGGGTCCAAGCGGAGAAGCTTTCTTT | CASSSQPGPSGEAFF | - | TRBJ1-1 | - | TRBV7-6
TGTGCCAGCGGATCGACAGGGGTCGGAGAGACCCAGTACTTC | CASGSTGVGETQYF | - | TRBJ2-5 | TRBD1 | TRBV19
TGTGCCAGTATCGGAGGGCTGAACACTGAAGCTTTCTTT | CASIGGLNTEAFF | once | TRBJ1-1 | - | TRBV19
TGTGCCAGCAGGGGGACTAGCGGGAGTACAGAGACCCAGTACTTC | CASRGTSGSTETQYF | - | TRBJ2-5 | TRBD2 | TRBV7-2
TGTGCCTGGAGTAGGAGCCGAACAGGGTCTGGCTACACCTTC | CAWSRSRTGSGYTF | - | TRBJ1-2 | - | TRBV30
TGTGCCAGTAGCCTCGACAGGGGCTCAGCTGGGGCCAACGTCCTGACTTTC | CASSLDRGSAGANVLTF | - | TRBJ2-6 | TRBD1 | TRBV19
TGTGCCAGCAGCTTGACAGGGGGCGGAGATACGCAGTATTTT | CASSLTGGGDTQYF | once | TRBJ2-3 | TRBD1 | TRBV7-8
TGTGCCAGTAGTTCCGTCCTATCAACTAATGAAAAACTGTTTTTT | CASSSVLSTNEKLFF | - | TRBJ1-4 | - | TRBV19
TGCGCCAGCAGGGTCCTAGCGGGAGATGAGCAGTTCTTC | CASRVLAGDEQFF | - | TRBJ2-1 | TRBD2 | TRBV5-1
TGTGCCTGGAGCCTGACTGGCACAGATACGCAGTATTTT | CAWSLTGTDTQYF | - | TRBJ2-3 | - | TRBV30
TGCGCCAGCAGCTTGGCCGAAACAGGTGGCTACACCTTC | CASSLAETGGYTF | - | TRBJ1-2 | - | TRBV5-1
TGCGCCAGCGGCGGTAACACCGGGGAGCTGTTTTTT | CASGGNTGELFF | few | TRBJ2-2 | - | TRBV5-1
TGTGCCATCAGCAGGGGGCGGGCTACTGAAGCTTTCTTT | CAISRGRATEAFF | - | TRBJ1-1 | TRBD1 | TRBV12-3/TRBV12-4
TGCAGCGTGGAGACAGGGTTGAACCAGCCCCAGCATTTT | CSVETGLNQPQHF | - | TRBJ1-5 | TRBD1 | TRBV29-1
TGCGCCAGCAGCTTGCCGCGGGGGGTTTCTGGAGAGACCCAGTACTTC | CASSLPRGVSGETQYF | - | TRBJ2-5 | TRBD2 | TRBV5-1
TGTGCCAGTAGTATACAGGTGGGTGAGCAGTTCTTC | CASSIQVGEQFF | - | TRBJ2-1 | - | TRBV19
TGTGCCAGCAGCTCATCCGGGACTAGCCCAGATACGCAGTATTTT | CASSSSGTSPDTQYF | - | TRBJ2-3 | TRBD2 | TRBV7-3
TGTGCCAGCAGTTTAGGGACAGGGAGCGGCTACACCTTC | CASSLGTGSGYTF | once | TRBJ1-2 | TRBD1 | TRBV27
TGTGCCAGCAGCACTTCCGCGGGGGTGGGCTATGGCTACACCTTC | CASSTSAGVGYGYTF | - | TRBJ1-2 | - | TRBV7-2
TGTGCCAGCAGCCAAGATCCTACAGCGGGGGGGTACAATGAGCAGTTCTTC | CASSQDPTAGGYNEQFF | - | TRBJ2-1 | TRBD2 | TRBV4-2
TGTGCCAGCAGTACCGGGACAGATGGCTACACCTTC | CASSTGTDGYTF | - | TRBJ1-2 | TRBD1 | TRBV6-5
TGTGCCAGCAGCGTAGAAGAGACAGCTAACACTGAAGCTTTCTTT | CASSVEETANTEAFF | - | TRBJ1-1 | - | TRBV9
TGTGCCAGCAGCTTAGCTAGCGGGAGCCAAGAGACCCAGTACTTC | CASSLASGSQETQYF | - | TRBJ2-5 | TRBD2 | TRBV7-2